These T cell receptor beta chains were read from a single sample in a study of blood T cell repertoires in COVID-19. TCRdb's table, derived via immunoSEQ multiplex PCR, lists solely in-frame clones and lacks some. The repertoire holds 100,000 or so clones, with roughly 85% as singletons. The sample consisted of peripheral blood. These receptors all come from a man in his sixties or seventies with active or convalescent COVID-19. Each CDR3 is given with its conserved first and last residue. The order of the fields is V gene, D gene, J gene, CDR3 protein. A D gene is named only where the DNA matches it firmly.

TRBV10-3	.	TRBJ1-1	CAISLQGMGTEAFF
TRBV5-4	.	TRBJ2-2	CASSFGGFTGNTGELFF
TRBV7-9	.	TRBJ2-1	CASSKGQASAEQFF
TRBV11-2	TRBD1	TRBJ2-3	CASSLTGATDTQYF
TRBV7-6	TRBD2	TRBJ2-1	CASSAGSNEQFF
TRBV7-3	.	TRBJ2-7	CASSLTEGVSEQYF
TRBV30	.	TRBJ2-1	CAWSVRRRSSYNEQFF
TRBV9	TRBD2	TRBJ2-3	CASSVAPASGRLPDTQYF
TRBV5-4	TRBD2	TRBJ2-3	CASSLALAGRTDTQYF
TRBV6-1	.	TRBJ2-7	CASSYRGGDEQYF
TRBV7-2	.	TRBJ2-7	CASSLSTVSYEQYF
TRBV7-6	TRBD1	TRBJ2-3	CASSLGGTGGTDTQYF
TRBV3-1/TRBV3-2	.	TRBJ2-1	CASSSTSSYNEQFF
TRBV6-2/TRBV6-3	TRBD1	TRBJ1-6	CASSSNRGYNSPLHF
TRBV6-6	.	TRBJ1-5	CASSTGDTANQPQHF
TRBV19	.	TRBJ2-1	CASSTGDYNEQFF
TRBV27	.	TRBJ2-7	CASSFSGTRYEQYF
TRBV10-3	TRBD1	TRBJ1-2	CAIRDGTGVGYTF
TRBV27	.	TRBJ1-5	CASKYAGSNQPQHF
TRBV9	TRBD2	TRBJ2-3	CASSPGLAGGIADTQYF
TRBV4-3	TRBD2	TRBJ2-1	CASSQDAGGSYNEQFF
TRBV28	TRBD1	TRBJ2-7	CASSPPGGAGTYEQYF
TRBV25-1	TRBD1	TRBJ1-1	CATDTGGMNTEAFF
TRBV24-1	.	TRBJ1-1	CATRERGFGTEAFF
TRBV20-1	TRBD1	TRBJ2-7	CSASQGVSYEQYF
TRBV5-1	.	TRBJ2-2	CASSLVAELFF
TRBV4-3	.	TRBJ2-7	CASSSRWDEQYF
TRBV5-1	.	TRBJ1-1	CASSTGHFGAEAFF
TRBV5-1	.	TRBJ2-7	CASSSQGNRHEQYF
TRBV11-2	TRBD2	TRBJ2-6	CASSLARGEGSGANVLTF
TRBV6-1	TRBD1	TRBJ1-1	CASSEAGTGGGTEAFF
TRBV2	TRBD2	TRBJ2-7	CASSEGFSGGYYEQYF
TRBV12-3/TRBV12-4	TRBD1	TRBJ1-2	CASSPDRGRGYTF
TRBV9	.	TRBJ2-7	CASSVDPGAYEQYF
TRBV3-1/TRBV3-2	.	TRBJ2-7	CASSQGQGYEQYF
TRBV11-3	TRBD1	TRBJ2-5	CASSFAGGQAETQYF
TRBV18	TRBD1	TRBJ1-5	CASSPGQGPAWPQHF
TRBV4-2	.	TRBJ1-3	CASSQEGTASGNTIYF
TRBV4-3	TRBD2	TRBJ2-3	CASSPQRELTDTQYF
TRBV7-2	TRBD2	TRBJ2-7	CASSLSTGGYEQYF